This TCR beta chain was recovered during a study of blood T cell repertoires in COVID-19. Study background: There were acute and convalescent COVID-19 samples, and they came from the United States, Italy and Spain. T cells, B-cell-depleted T cells, or PBMCs supplied cDNA or gDNA.

This clone has a single count. Trimming left V 4 bases short and J 4 bases short, with 17 bases between. Germline V gives CDR1 LGHDT, CDR2 YNNKEL (reference sequence). The CDR3 is 16 amino acids. Original processing methods: Estimates of nucleated cell counts were drawn from the amplification of reference gene primers. Repertoires were generated with immunoSEQ multiplex PCR, while TCRdb's copy carries only in-frame clones and drops some. V, J and clone size derive from that table, while D and trimming were established from the DNA sequence. The sample lists about 64,000 clones; more than 65% were seen once.

The chain joins TRBV3-1 (or the pseudogene TRBV3-2) to TRBJ1-3, with D unclear. The sequenced material came from peripheral blood. The source is a woman aged 60-70 years with acute or convalescent COVID-19. CDR3 in DNA: TGTGCCAGCAGCCTCGCGACATCCGTCGCCGGAAACACCATATATTTT. This encodes CASSLATSVAGNTIYF.